This section outlines one T cell receptor beta chain sequence together with its context. Antigen: not known. The sample comes from a study of graft-versus-host responses after intestinal transplantation. Looking at the study overall: Every transplant recipient was induced with anti-thymocyte globulin, then maintained on tacrolimus and steroids for 2 to 3 years.

The length of the CDR3 is 16 residues. V gave up 3 bases and J gave up 1 base, with 16 bases separating them. The V gene's germline CDR1 is MDHEN and CDR2 SYDVKM. TCRdb keeps only in-frame clones here, not all; method: immunoSEQ multiplex PCR. The sample holds more than 65,000 clones, approximately 80% seen once. The receptor comes from a human donor who was the organ donor for an intestinal transplant. The source was unstimulated CD4+ T cells sorted from spleen or lymph node cells, collected before transplant. V gene TRBV28 combines with J gene TRBJ2-7; D perhaps matches TRBD1 (6 bases). CDR3 DNA: TGTGCCAGCAGTTTGCTCGGGGCACAGGGATCCTACGAGCAGTACGTC. Translated, it gives CASSLLGAQGSYEQYV.